Presented here are 23 T cell receptor beta chains from one specimen sequenced in a study of blood T cell dynamics during melanoma immunotherapy. Assay: immunoSEQ multiplex PCR; the TCRdb copy retains only in-frame clones and omits some. The sample holds about 12,000 clones, 65% to 85% seen once. Time point indicated: pre-treatment baseline. The source was blood, collected from a patient treated with checkpoint blockade. Every receptor here comes from a human donor with melanoma.

The chain combines TRBV5-4 with TRBJ1-3; D gene uncertain. Trimming pared 3 bases from V and 1 base from J, leaving 5 bases between. The CDR3 covers 13 residues. Per the germline V gene, CDR1 is SGHNT and CDR2 is YYREEE (reference sequence). The CDR3 DNA sequence: TGTGCCAGCAGCTCGGGATCTGGAAACACCATATATTTT. Translation gives CASSSGSGNTIYF.

The rearrangement joins TRBV7-9 to TRBJ1-3; D uncertain. The CDR3 extends over 15 amino acids. Per germline, CDR1 SEHNR and CDR2 FQNEAQ (reference sequence). Trimming pared 1 base from V and 0 bases from J, leaving 7 bases between. The CDR3 region is CASSLVGSSGNTIYF. Written as DNA, the CDR3 is TGTGCCAGCAGCTTAGTGGGGTCCTCTGGAAACACCATATATTTT.

The chain joins TRBV7-2 to TRBJ2-7; 9 nucleotides match TRBD1. Germline lookup yields CDR1 SGHTA and CDR2 FQGNSA. There are 14 residues in the CDR3. V was clipped by 5 bases and J by 5 bases; unmatched bases: 7. The CDR3 region has the DNA TGTGCCAGCAGCATGGACAGGGGCAGCAACGAGCAGTACTTC. As protein: CASSMDRGSNEQYF. Drawing the rest from reference TRBV7-2 and TRBJ2-7, the complete variable domain is GAGVSQSPSNKVTEKGKDVELRCDPISGHTALYWYRQSLGQGLEFLIYFQGNSAPDKSGLPSDRFSAERTGGSVSTLTIQRTQQEDSAVYLCASSMDRGSNEQYFGPGTRLTVT.

The V call is TRBV5-4, the J call TRBJ1-3; weak D call: TRBD1 (5 bases). This CDR3 has 15 residues. V shed 0 bases and J shed 0 bases, with 7 bases lying between them. Looked up from germline, CDR1 is SGHNT and CDR2 is YYREEE (reference sequence). Here the CDR3 reads CASSLGQYSGNTIYF. CDR3 DNA: TGTGCCAGCAGCTTGGGACAGTACTCTGGAAACACCATATATTTT.

The CDR3 nucleotides read TGTGCCAGCACTGGGACAGCAGGAGAGCAGTACTTC. This gives the protein CASTGTAGEQYF. The chain joins TRBV19 to TRBJ2-7, with 7 bases fitting TRBD1. Trimming cost V 9 bases and J 7 bases; bases outside gene matches: 9. This CDR3 has 12 amino acids. The germline CDR1 and CDR2 sequences are LNHDA and SQIVND (reference sequence).

The chain couples TRBV7-3 to TRBJ2-3; maybe TRBD2 (5 bases). The CDR3 runs 14 residues. CDR1 is SGHTA and CDR2 is FQGTGA in the germline V gene. Trimming left V 2 bases short and J 4 bases short, with 10 bases between. The CDR3 is CASSLSSYSDTQYF. CDR3 DNA: TGTGCCAGCAGCTTATCTAGCTACTCAGATACGCAGTATTTT.

This chain links TRBV5-1 with TRBJ2-3, with D possibly TRBD1 on 5 matching bases. The CDR3 covers 15 residues. The germline V gene has CDR1 SGHRS and CDR2 YFSETQ. Between the trimmed V and J ends, which lost 0 bases and 2 bases, there was a span of 10 bases. CDR3 DNA sequence: TGCGCCAGCAGCTTGGCAGGGCGTAACACAGATACGCAGTATTTT. Translated: CASSLAGRNTDTQYF.

The chain is built from TRBV6-5 and TRBJ2-1; the D gene is possibly TRBD1 (6 bases). The CDR3 is 15 residues long. Germline CDR1 MNHEY, CDR2 SVGAGI. Deletions cut 6 bases from V and 4 bases from J, with 16 bases between. The CDR3 coding sequence is TGTGCCAGCAGGGGGGCCGGCCGGAATTACAATGAGCAGTTCTTC. Protein: CASRGAGRNYNEQFF.

The CDR3 here is CASSLDVARYGYTF. In DNA form, the CDR3 reads TGTGCCAGCAGCTTAGATGTCGCAAGGTATGGCTACACCTTC. The V call is TRBV11-2, the J call TRBJ1-2; D unresolved. The V end was cut by 0 bases, the J end by 5 bases, with 10 bases between. Per the germline V gene, CDR1 is SGHAT and CDR2 is FQNNGV. The CDR3 runs to 14 residues. Full variable domain (remainder filled in from reference TRBV11-2 and TRBJ1-2): EAGVAQSPRYKIIEKRQSVAFWCNPISGHATLYWYQQILGQGPKLLIQFQNNGVVDDSQLPKDRFSAERLKGVDSTLKIQPAKLEDSAVYLCASSLDVARYGYTFGSGTRLTVV.

This clone was observed a handful of times. This sequence joins TRBV7-8 and TRBJ2-7, with 10 nucleotides matching TRBD1. The V segment lost 7 bases and the J segment 6 bases; nucleotides outside the gene matches: 12. Germline-derived CDR1 and CDR2 are SGHVS and FQNEAQ. The CDR3 runs 15 residues. The CDR3 DNA is TGTGCCAGCATCGCGCCGGGACAGGGGACAGGCGAGCAGTACTTC. As protein: CASIAPGQGTGEQYF.

The chain couples TRBV19 to TRBJ1-1, with 9 bases matching TRBD1. The CDR3 length is 15 residues. Trimming took 5 bases from V and 6 from J; bases not matched to a gene: 10. Germline-derived CDR1 and CDR2 are LNHDA and SQIVND (reference sequence). In DNA form, the CDR3 reads TGTGCCAGTAGTGCCGGGGACAGGGTTGGCGCTGAAGCTTTCTTT. This sequence encodes CASSAGDRVGAEAFF.

The chain joins TRBV5-4 to TRBJ2-5; TRBD2 aligns across 13 bases. V shed 4 bases, J shed 4 bases, and the junction held 4 bases outside the gene matches. The CDR3 is made up of 15 amino acids. Germline CDR1 and CDR2: SGHNT and YYREEE (reference sequence). The DNA for the CDR3 is TGTGCCAGCAGCCTCGGACTAGCGGGAGCAGAGACCCAGTACTTC. This gives the protein CASSLGLAGAETQYF.

This clone was observed once. The rearrangement uses TRBV18 and TRBJ1-3; D perhaps matches TRBD1 (5 bases). The CDR3 has 17 residues. Germline V gene data show CDR1 as KGHSH and CDR2 as LQKENI. Trimming removed 3 bases at V and 1 base at J, with 16 bases between. For the CDR3, the DNA is TGTGCCAGCTCACCGGGGCTCCGGGGCAGTTCTGGAAACACCATATATTTT. As protein: CASSPGLRGSSGNTIYF.

V and J are TRBV9 and TRBJ2-5; D is perhaps TRBD1 (5 bases). The CDR3 consists of 14 residues. Germline lookup yields CDR1 SGDLS and CDR2 YYNGEE. V lost 0 bases and J 5 bases, leaving 11 bases between the germline ends. CDR3: CASSVAQGRETQYF. The CDR3 bases are TGTGCCAGCAGCGTAGCGCAGGGCCGGGAGACCCAGTACTTC.

The chain joins TRBV28 to TRBJ1-1, with D hard to call. V was pared by 7 bases and J by 4 bases, with 19 bases between. This CDR3 comprises 15 residues. Germline CDR1 and CDR2: MDHEN and SYDVKM. The CDR3 DNA is TGTGCCAGCACCCCGTCTCAAGGGTGGTTCACTGAAGCTTTCTTT. Protein: CASTPSQGWFTEAFF. The full variable domain, in which reference TRBV28 and TRBJ1-1 provide the parts outside the CDR3, is DVKVTQSSRYLVKRTGEKVFLECVQDMDHENMFWYRQDPGLGLRLIYFSYDVKMKEKGDIPEGYSVSREKKERFSLILESASTNQTSMYLCASTPSQGWFTEAFFGQGTRLTVV.

The CDR3 DNA reads as TGTGCCAGCAGCTTAATCGGAGGGGGGGACAATGAGCAGTTCTTC. Its protein product is CASSLIGGGDNEQFF. The rearrangement links TRBV7-9 to TRBJ2-1; maybe TRBD2 (7 bases). The CDR3 has 15 residues. Germline V CDR1 and CDR2: SEHNR, FQNEAQ (reference sequence). V lost 2 bases to trimming and J lost 5 bases, with 13 bases between them.

The chain is built from TRBV19 and TRBJ2-6; no firm D call. V lost 2 bases, J lost 0 bases, and 5 bases lay in between. CDR1 and CDR2 (germline): LNHDA, SQIVND (reference sequence). CDR3 length equals 15 residues. CDR3 amino acids: CASSIMASGANVLTF. In nucleotides, the CDR3 is TGTGCCAGTAGTATAATGGCCTCTGGGGCCAACGTCCTGACTTTC.

The rearrangement links TRBV15 to TRBJ1-1; D remains ambiguous. Trimming took off 0 bases at V and 11 bases at J, with 13 bases between the two ends. The germline V gene encodes CDR1 LNHNV and CDR2 YYDKDF (reference sequence). This CDR3 comprises 13 residues. The CDR3 region has the DNA TGTGCCACCAGCAGAGATCTGACGCTGGGGGCTTTCTTT. It codes for CATSRDLTLGAFF.

The gene calls are TRBV6-1 and TRBJ2-7; D might be TRBD2 (5 bases). CDR1 MNHNS and CDR2 SASEGT come from the germline V gene. CDR3 size: 11 residues. V was shortened by 7 bases and J by 5 bases, with 9 bases between the two germline ends. This CDR3 is CASTVGDEQYF. The CDR3 DNA reads TGTGCCAGCACAGTCGGGGACGAGCAGTACTTC.

This chain links TRBV9 with TRBJ1-5, with D possibly matching TRBD1 (5 bases). Germline V lookup: CDR1 SGDLS, CDR2 YYNGEE. Trimming took off 0 bases at V and 4 bases at J, with 8 bases between the two ends. This CDR3 comprises 14 residues. The CDR3 DNA sequence: TGTGCCAGCAGCGTAGCTGGGGCTAATCAGCCCCAGCATTTT. Translated: CASSVAGANQPQHF.

This chain joins TRBV29-1 and TRBJ2-3; the match to TRBD1 covers 10 bases. Trimming took 7 bases from V and 5 from J; bases not matched to a gene: 9. The germline gives CDR1 SQVTM, CDR2 ANQGSEA. CDR3 length: 14 residues. The CDR3 region has the DNA TGCAGCGCCCAACGTGACAGGGGGCTAGATACGCAGTATTTT. Translation: CSAQRDRGLDTQYF.

The chain joins TRBV7-8 to TRBJ1-6, with D maybe TRBD1 (5 bases). The germline gives CDR1 SGHVS, CDR2 FQNEAQ. The CDR3 consists of 16 residues. Trimming shortened V by 1 base and J by 7 bases, and 14 bases separated the two germline ends. CDR3 nucleotide sequence: TGTGCCAGCAGCTTAGGGTTGGGGCCCATAAATTCACCCCTCCACTTT. Protein: CASSLGLGPINSPLHF.

The chain employs TRBV28 and TRBJ2-7, with D maybe TRBD2 (5 bases). The CDR3 runs 11 residues. V lost 7 bases and J lost 3, with 7 bases in between. CDR1 and CDR2 (germline): MDHEN, SYDVKM. CDR3 bases: TGTGCCAGCACTGAGGGCTACGAGCAGTACTTC. Translation gives CASTEGYEQYF. Full variable domain (rest looked up from reference TRBV28 and TRBJ2-7): DVKVTQSSRYLVKRTGEKVFLECVQDMDHENMFWYRQDPGLGLRLIYFSYDVKMKEKGDIPEGYSVSREKKERFSLILESASTNQTSMYLCASTEGYEQYFGPGTRLTVT.